This is a list of T cell receptor beta chains from one sample in a study of glioma-infiltrating T cells after dendritic cell vaccination. The protocol was immunoSEQ multiplex PCR, while the TCRdb copy is restricted to in-frame clones and leaves out a portion. Seen here are about 92,000 clones, about nine tenths observed once, and the top ten hold 15% to 19%. This specimen was blood, taken before dendritic cell vaccination. The receptors were sampled from a human donor with glioblastoma. Each CDR3 is given with its conserved first and last residue. A D gene is named only where the DNA matches it firmly. Only part of the rows carry a size: once, few, many, or a class if the clone is expanded.

cdr3_nt: TGTGCCAGCAGCAGGGGACCTCCGGGACTAGCGAACTACGAGCAGTACTTC
cdr3_aa: CASSRGPPGLANYEQYF
j_call: TRBJ2-7
d_call: TRBD2
clone_size: .
v_call: TRBV5-4

cdr3_nt: TGTGCCAGCAGTTCGGGGGGGGTAGGGGATAGCAATCAGCCCCAGCATTTT
cdr3_aa: CASSSGGVGDSNQPQHF
j_call: TRBJ1-5
d_call: .
clone_size: .
v_call: TRBV27

cdr3_nt: TGCGCCAGCAGATCAGGGAACCTAGGGGGCACAGATACGCAGTATTTT
cdr3_aa: CASRSGNLGGTDTQYF
j_call: TRBJ2-3
d_call: .
clone_size: .
v_call: TRBV5-1

cdr3_nt: TGCGCCAGCAAACGGACAGGAGGGGACGGGGAGCTGTTTTTT
cdr3_aa: CASKRTGGDGELFF
j_call: TRBJ2-2
d_call: .
clone_size: few
v_call: TRBV5-1

cdr3_nt: TGTGCCAGCAGCCCGCTGACGAGCAGGGCAAACACTGAAGCTTTCTTT
cdr3_aa: CASSPLTSRANTEAFF
j_call: TRBJ1-1
d_call: .
clone_size: .
v_call: TRBV9

cdr3_nt: TGTGCCAGCAGCTCAACGGATAGCGGGAGCCCGAACACCGGGGAGCTGTTTTTT
cdr3_aa: CASSSTDSGSPNTGELFF
j_call: TRBJ2-2
d_call: TRBD2
clone_size: .
v_call: TRBV7-6

cdr3_nt: TGTGCCGGCCGACGAGCGGGAGTCGACGAGCAGTACTTC
cdr3_aa: CAGRRAGVDEQYF
j_call: TRBJ2-7
d_call: TRBD2
clone_size: .
v_call: TRBV28

cdr3_nt: TGTGCCAGCAGTCCTAGCGTCACGGTGGACGAGCAGTACTTC
cdr3_aa: CASSPSVTVDEQYF
j_call: TRBJ2-7
d_call: .
clone_size: .
v_call: TRBV25-1

cdr3_nt: TGTGCCAGCAGCTTCAGACAAACAGATACGCAGTATTTT
cdr3_aa: CASSFRQTDTQYF
j_call: TRBJ2-3
d_call: .
clone_size: .
v_call: TRBV7-2

cdr3_nt: TGTGCCAGCAGACACTCTAAGGCAGGGATTTCCTACAATGAGCAGTTCTTC
cdr3_aa: CASRHSKAGISYNEQFF
j_call: TRBJ2-1
d_call: .
clone_size: .
v_call: TRBV7-2

cdr3_nt: TGTGCCAGCAGCCCTTACAGGAGTGGAGGACTATCGGTGAACACTGAAGCTTTCTTT
cdr3_aa: CASSPYRSGGLSVNTEAFF
j_call: TRBJ1-1
d_call: .
clone_size: .
v_call: TRBV7-9

cdr3_nt: TGTGCCAGCAGTGAACTGGGCGCAGACACTTCCTACAATGAGCAGTTCTTC
cdr3_aa: CASSELGADTSYNEQFF
j_call: TRBJ2-1
d_call: .
clone_size: .
v_call: TRBV2

cdr3_nt: TGTGCCAGCGACAGTGATTATAGCAATCAGCCCCAGCATTTT
cdr3_aa: CASDSDYSNQPQHF
j_call: TRBJ1-5
d_call: .
clone_size: .
v_call: TRBV19

cdr3_nt: TGTGCCAGCAGGAGGCAAGGTAGTAGCGAGCAGTACTTC
cdr3_aa: CASRRQGSSEQYF
j_call: TRBJ2-7
d_call: .
clone_size: once
v_call: TRBV28

cdr3_nt: TGTGCCAGCAGACAAGGGTGGGGGGGAGGCTACACCTTC
cdr3_aa: CASRQGWGGGYTF
j_call: TRBJ1-2
d_call: .
clone_size: .
v_call: TRBV11-2

cdr3_nt: TGTGCCAGCAGCCTTCGGACAGGGGGCTGGGATGAGCAGTTCTTC
cdr3_aa: CASSLRTGGWDEQFF
j_call: TRBJ2-1
d_call: TRBD1
clone_size: .
v_call: TRBV5-4

cdr3_nt: TGCAGCGTTGAATTGGGTGACAGGGCTTCCTACAATGAGCAGTTCTTC
cdr3_aa: CSVELGDRASYNEQFF
j_call: TRBJ2-1
d_call: TRBD1
clone_size: .
v_call: TRBV29-1

cdr3_nt: TGTGCCAGCAGTTCAAGCGGGAGGGCCTACGAGCAGTACTTC
cdr3_aa: CASSSSGRAYEQYF
j_call: TRBJ2-7
d_call: TRBD2
clone_size: .
v_call: TRBV27

cdr3_nt: TGTGCCAGCAGTTACTCGGAAAGGGGGCCAGGCGGGGAGCTGTTTTTT
cdr3_aa: CASSYSERGPGGELFF
j_call: TRBJ2-2
d_call: TRBD1
clone_size: .
v_call: TRBV6-5

cdr3_nt: TGTGCCAGCAGCCCCACCACTAGCGGGGGGGCGAACACCGGGGAGCTGTTTTTT
cdr3_aa: CASSPTTSGGANTGELFF
j_call: TRBJ2-2
d_call: TRBD2
clone_size: once
v_call: TRBV11-2

cdr3_nt: TGTGCCAGCAGCTTATCACAGGTCGGCGAGCAGTACTTC
cdr3_aa: CASSLSQVGEQYF
j_call: TRBJ2-7
d_call: .
clone_size: once
v_call: TRBV11-3

cdr3_nt: TGTGCCACCAGCAGAGATATGCGGAGGGCAGGGCCGGATGAAAAACTGTTTTTT
cdr3_aa: CATSRDMRRAGPDEKLFF
j_call: TRBJ1-4
d_call: .
clone_size: .
v_call: TRBV15

cdr3_nt: TGTGCCAGCAGCTTAGGGGCGGGGGGGCTGGACGAGCAGTACTTC
cdr3_aa: CASSLGAGGLDEQYF
j_call: TRBJ2-7
d_call: TRBD2
clone_size: .
v_call: TRBV11-3

cdr3_nt: TGCGCCAGCAGCTTGGCCTCAGCGGGAGGTTACAACGGGGGGTTCTTC
cdr3_aa: CASSLASAGGYNGGFF
j_call: TRBJ2-1
d_call: TRBD2
clone_size: .
v_call: TRBV5-1

cdr3_nt: TGCGCCAGCAGCCGGACCCTTGGGGGGAAAATTACCGGGGAGCTGTTTTTT
cdr3_aa: CASSRTLGGKITGELFF
j_call: TRBJ2-2
d_call: .
clone_size: .
v_call: TRBV5-1

cdr3_nt: TGCGCCAGCCTCCCCTTAGCGGGAGGGCCCACAGAGACCCAGTACTTC
cdr3_aa: CASLPLAGGPTETQYF
j_call: TRBJ2-5
d_call: TRBD2
clone_size: .
v_call: TRBV5-1

cdr3_nt: TGTGCCAGCAGCCCCGGGAGAGGGGCGCTCACTGAAGCTTTCTTT
cdr3_aa: CASSPGRGALTEAFF
j_call: TRBJ1-1
d_call: .
clone_size: .
v_call: TRBV5-6

cdr3_nt: TGTGCCAGCAGACTTCGGGTTTTTGGCTCCCACGAGCAGTACTTC
cdr3_aa: CASRLRVFGSHEQYF
j_call: TRBJ2-7
d_call: .
clone_size: .
v_call: TRBV6-5

cdr3_nt: TGTGCCAGCAGCGTATTTGGGGGGACCGGGGAGCTGTTTTTT
cdr3_aa: CASSVFGGTGELFF
j_call: TRBJ2-2
d_call: .
clone_size: once
v_call: TRBV9

cdr3_nt: TGCGCCAGCAGCCCCGGACAGCTCGGATTCATGAACACTGAAGCTTTCTTT
cdr3_aa: CASSPGQLGFMNTEAFF
j_call: TRBJ1-1
d_call: .
clone_size: few
v_call: TRBV4-1

cdr3_nt: TGCGCCAGCAGCCAAGATACCGGGAACACCTACAATGAGCAGTTCTTC
cdr3_aa: CASSQDTGNTYNEQFF
j_call: TRBJ2-1
d_call: .
clone_size: .
v_call: TRBV4-1

cdr3_nt: TGTGCCACCAGCAGAGCCGGGACAGGGGTCCAAGAGACCCAGTACTTC
cdr3_aa: CATSRAGTGVQETQYF
j_call: TRBJ2-5
d_call: TRBD1
clone_size: .
v_call: TRBV15

cdr3_nt: TGCGCCAGCAGCTTGGATAGCGATCAGCCCCAGCATTTT
cdr3_aa: CASSLDSDQPQHF
j_call: TRBJ1-5
d_call: .
clone_size: .
v_call: TRBV5-1

cdr3_nt: TGTGCCAGCAGCTTAGCCCCTGATACGCAGTATTTT
cdr3_aa: CASSLAPDTQYF
j_call: TRBJ2-3
d_call: .
clone_size: .
v_call: TRBV7-9

cdr3_nt: TGTGCCAGCAGCCCGGGGTCTGGAGGCAATCAGCCCCAGCATTTT
cdr3_aa: CASSPGSGGNQPQHF
j_call: TRBJ1-5
d_call: .
clone_size: .
v_call: TRBV7-2

cdr3_nt: TGTGCCAGCAGCGCCGTATCACAGGGGGCGAGGTACGAGCAGTACTTC
cdr3_aa: CASSAVSQGARYEQYF
j_call: TRBJ2-7
d_call: TRBD1
clone_size: .
v_call: TRBV28

cdr3_nt: TGTGCCAGCAGTGGGGCAGGGATCTACGAGCAGTACTTC
cdr3_aa: CASSGAGIYEQYF
j_call: TRBJ2-7
d_call: .
clone_size: .
v_call: TRBV2

cdr3_nt: TGTGCCAGCAGTTTAGTTCAGGGGGTAGATACGCAGTATTTT
cdr3_aa: CASSLVQGVDTQYF
j_call: TRBJ2-3
d_call: TRBD1
clone_size: .
v_call: TRBV27

cdr3_nt: TGCGCCAGCAGCCAAGATACCGGGTTTCTTGAGCAGTACTTC
cdr3_aa: CASSQDTGFLEQYF
j_call: TRBJ2-7
d_call: .
clone_size: .
v_call: TRBV4-3

cdr3_nt: TGTGCCAGCAGTCCCGGGACTAGCGGGAGGTCGTCTTACAATGAGCAGTTCTTC
cdr3_aa: CASSPGTSGRSSYNEQFF
j_call: TRBJ2-1
d_call: TRBD2
clone_size: .
v_call: TRBV25-1

cdr3_nt: TGTGCCAGCAGCTTGTACAGGGAGAGCGGCTACACCTTC
cdr3_aa: CASSLYRESGYTF
j_call: TRBJ1-2
d_call: .
clone_size: .
v_call: TRBV7-9

cdr3_nt: TGTGCCTGGTCAGGGACAGGGATTCCCTACGAGCAGTACTTC
cdr3_aa: CAWSGTGIPYEQYF
j_call: TRBJ2-7
d_call: TRBD1
clone_size: .
v_call: TRBV30

cdr3_nt: TGTGCCAGCAGCCCGGGGACAGGGGGCGCGAAAAGTTACGAGCAGTACTTC
cdr3_aa: CASSPGTGGAKSYEQYF
j_call: TRBJ2-7
d_call: TRBD1
clone_size: once
v_call: TRBV11-2

cdr3_nt: TGTGCCAGCAGTTTTACCGGGACAGGGAACTACAATGAGCAGTTCTTC
cdr3_aa: CASSFTGTGNYNEQFF
j_call: TRBJ2-1
d_call: TRBD1
clone_size: .
v_call: TRBV6-5

cdr3_nt: TGTGCCAGCAGCTTAGTCTTGGCGGGAGGGGCCGGGGAGCTGTTTTTT
cdr3_aa: CASSLVLAGGAGELFF
j_call: TRBJ2-2
d_call: TRBD2
clone_size: .
v_call: TRBV7-3

cdr3_nt: TGTGCCAGCAGTTTATGGGCCAGACAGCCCCCTAATGAAAAACTGTTTTTT
cdr3_aa: CASSLWARQPPNEKLFF
j_call: TRBJ1-4
d_call: .
clone_size: .
v_call: TRBV27

cdr3_nt: TGTGCCAGCAGTAGAACAGGGGTGTTTGTCGACGAGCAGTACTTC
cdr3_aa: CASSRTGVFVDEQYF
j_call: TRBJ2-7
d_call: TRBD1
clone_size: .
v_call: TRBV27